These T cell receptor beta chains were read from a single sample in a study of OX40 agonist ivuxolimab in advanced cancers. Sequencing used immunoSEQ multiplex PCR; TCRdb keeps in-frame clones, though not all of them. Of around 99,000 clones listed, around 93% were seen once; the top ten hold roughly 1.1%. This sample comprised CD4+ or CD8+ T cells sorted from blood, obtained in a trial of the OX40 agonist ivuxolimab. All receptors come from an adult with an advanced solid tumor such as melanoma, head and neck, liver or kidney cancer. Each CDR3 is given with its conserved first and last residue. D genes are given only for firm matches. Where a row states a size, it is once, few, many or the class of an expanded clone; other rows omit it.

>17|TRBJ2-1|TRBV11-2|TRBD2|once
TGTGCCAGCAGCTTAATGGGACTAGCGGTTATCTACAATGAGCAGTTCTTC
CASSLMGLAVIYNEQFF
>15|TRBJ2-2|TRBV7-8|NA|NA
TGTGCCAGCAGCTTAGCAACGTTTCTTACCGGGGAGCTGTTTTTT
CASSLATFLTGELFF
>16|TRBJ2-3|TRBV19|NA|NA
TGTGCCAGTAGTAAAGGGGAGCGAGGCGGGAAAGATACGCAGTATTTT
CASSKGERGGKDTQYF
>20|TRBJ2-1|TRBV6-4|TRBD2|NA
TGTGCCAGCAGTGACTTTGGGGGGACTAGCGGGAGTTGGTACTACAATGAGCAGTTCTTC
CASSDFGGTSGSWYYNEQFF
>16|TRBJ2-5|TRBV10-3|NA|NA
TGTGCCATCAGTCTACAGGGGGGGAAGACAGGCGAGACCCAGTACTTC
CAISLQGGKTGETQYF
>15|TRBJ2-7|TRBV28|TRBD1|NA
TGTGCCAGCGCCTCAGACAGGGACCTTTCCTACGAGCAGTACTTC
CASASDRDLSYEQYF
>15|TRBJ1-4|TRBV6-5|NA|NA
TGTGCCAGCAGGGGAACGTTACAGAAGAATGAAAAACTGTTTTTT
CASRGTLQKNEKLFF
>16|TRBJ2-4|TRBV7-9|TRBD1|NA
TGTGCCAGCAGCTACCGACCAGGGGGAAGCAAAAACATTCAGTACTTC
CASSYRPGGSKNIQYF
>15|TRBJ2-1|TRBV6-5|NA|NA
TGTGCCAGCTCACAAGGTTTGCTGGGGTCGAATGAGCAGTTCTTC
CASSQGLLGSNEQFF
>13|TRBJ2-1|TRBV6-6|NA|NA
TGTGCCAGCAGTTACCCCTCCTACAATGAGCAGTTCTTC
CASSYPSYNEQFF
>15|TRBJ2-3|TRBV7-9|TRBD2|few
TGTGCCAGCAGCTTTGAAGCGGGAGGGAGGGATACGCAGTATTTT
CASSFEAGGRDTQYF
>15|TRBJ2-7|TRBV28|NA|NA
TGTGCCAGCAGTTTATACGGGGTTGGGCAGTACGAGCAGTACTTC
CASSLYGVGQYEQYF
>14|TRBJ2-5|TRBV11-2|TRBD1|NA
TGTGCCAGCAGCCTCGACAGGGGTGAGGAGACCCAGTACTTC
CASSLDRGEETQYF
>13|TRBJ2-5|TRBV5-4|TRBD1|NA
TGTGCCAGCAGCCAACAGGGGCCAGAGACCCAGTACTTC
CASSQQGPETQYF
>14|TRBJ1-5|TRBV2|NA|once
TGTGCCAGCAGTGTGGAGGCTAGCAATCAGCCCCAGCATTTT
CASSVEASNQPQHF
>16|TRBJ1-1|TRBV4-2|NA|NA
TGTGCCAGCAGCCAAGATTGGGGGCCGAAGAACACTGAAGCTTTCTTT
CASSQDWGPKNTEAFF
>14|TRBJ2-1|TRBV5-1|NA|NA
TGCGCCAGCAGCTTGGTCGGGAATGGCGATGAGCAGTTCTTC
CASSLVGNGDEQFF
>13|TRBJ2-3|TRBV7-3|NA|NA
TGTGCCAGCAGCTTAGCCCCCGTAGATACGCAGTATTTT
CASSLAPVDTQYF
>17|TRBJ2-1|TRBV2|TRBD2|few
TGTGCCAGCAGGGGTAGCGGGAGGGCCGCGGGGCACAATGAGCAGTTCTTC
CASRGSGRAAGHNEQFF
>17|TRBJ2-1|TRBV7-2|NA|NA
TGTGCCAGCAGCTCGGGCCCCGGTCGTGGATCCTACAATGAGCAGTTCTTC
CASSSGPGRGSYNEQFF